The 25 T cell receptor beta chains below come from one sample, sequenced in a study of cytomegalovirus exposure and HLA in healthy donors. This PCR relied on a set of 60 Vbeta primers and 13 Jbeta primers. The data were produced by immunoSEQ multiplex PCR, yet TCRdb's version contains in-frame clones alone and is incomplete. The sample has approximately 190,000 clones, roughly 80% seen once. The sample was PBMCs. The receptors were sampled from a young woman in good health and CMV-seropositive.

Turning to this clone: In the same sample, other DNA sequences code for this CDR3. The V call is TRBV7-9, the J call TRBJ2-1; 8 bases agree with TRBD1. J gave up 8 bases and V 2 bases, and 2 bases lay outside the gene matches. This CDR3 region has 13 residues. CDR1 and CDR2 (germline): SEHNR, FQNEAQ (reference sequence). CDR3 residues: CASSLSGGDEQFF. In nucleotides, the CDR3 is TGTGCCAGCAGCTTATCAGGGGGCGATGAGCAGTTCTTC.

The rearrangement links TRBV5-1 to TRBJ2-1; TRBD1 matches 9 bases. The CDR3 loop spans 13 amino acids. CDR1 is SGHRS and CDR2 is YFSETQ in the germline V gene. Trimming removed 4 bases from V and 8 bases from J; junction bases left unmatched: 4. The CDR3 spells CASSGQGSHEQFF. Written as DNA, the CDR3 is TGCGCCAGCAGCGGACAGGGGTCCCATGAGCAGTTCTTC. The full variable domain, its missing parts supplied by reference TRBV5-1 and TRBJ2-1, is KAGVTQTPRYLIKTRGQQVTLSCSPISGHRSVSWYQQTPGQGLQFLFEYFSETQRNKGNFPGRFSGRQFSNSRSEMNVSTLELGDSALYLCASSGQGSHEQFFGPGTRLTVL.

V usage is TRBV4-3 and J usage is TRBJ2-2; 11 bases are shared with TRBD2. After removal of 3 bases from V and 0 bases from J, the junction contained 0 bases not matched to a gene. There are 16 residues in the CDR3. Looked up from germline, CDR1 is LGHNA and CDR2 is YSLEER. The CDR3 region is CASSQGLAANTGELFF. CDR3 bases: TGCGCCAGCAGCCAGGGACTAGCGGCGAACACCGGGGAGCTGTTTTTT.

This chain joins TRBV9 and TRBJ1-2; 10 bases fit TRBD1. Germline lookup yields CDR1 SGDLS and CDR2 YYNGEE. This CDR3 is built from 15 residues. The ends lost 3 bases at V and 7 bases at J; junction bases unmatched: 9. Here the CDR3 reads CASSGRAWDRGGYTF. CDR3 in DNA: TGTGCCAGCAGCGGCCGGGCCTGGGACAGGGGTGGCTACACCTTC.

CDR3: CSASENEQFF. The CDR3 DNA reads TGCAGTGCTAGTGAGAATGAGCAGTTCTTC. The chain is built from TRBV20-1 and TRBJ2-1; D remains unclear. V shed 3 bases and J shed 7 bases, with 4 bases lying between them. CDR1 is DFQATT, CDR2 SNEGSKA, per germline (reference sequence). The length of the CDR3 is 10 residues.

The genes are TRBV6-6 and TRBJ1-1; no clear D. The CDR3 runs to 13 residues. Germline assignment: CDR1 MNHNY and CDR2 SVGAGI (reference sequence). The V end was cut by 0 bases, the J end by 2 bases, with 4 bases between. The DNA for the CDR3 is TGTGCCAGCAGTTACTCCTTTAACACTGAAGCTTTCTTT. Protein: CASSYSFNTEAFF.

This chain links TRBV18 with TRBJ1-1; D is possibly TRBD1 (6 bases). Germline-derived CDR1 and CDR2 are KGHSH and LQKENI. The CDR3 runs to 13 residues. Trimming removed 3 bases from V and 5 bases from J, with 10 bases in between. The CDR3 nucleotides are TGTGCCAGCTCACCGCCAGGGGAAACTGAAGCTTTCTTT. This sequence encodes CASSPPGETEAFF.

The chain couples TRBV5-1 to TRBJ1-1; D uncertain. The length of the CDR3 is 13 residues. Germline-derived CDR1 and CDR2 are SGHRS and YFSETQ. The germline V and J ends were trimmed by 1 base and 5 bases, with 9 bases remaining between them. The CDR3 bases are TGCGCCAGCAGCTTGTACGGGGAAACTGAAGCTTTCTTT. Translation gives CASSLYGETEAFF.

This CDR3 reads CASSYGAGHDQPQHF. The CDR3 DNA sequence: TGTGCCAGCAGTTACGGGGCAGGGCACGATCAGCCCCAGCATTTT. The V call is TRBV6-6, the J call TRBJ1-5; D is perhaps TRBD1 (5 bases). Germline V CDR1 and CDR2: MNHNY, SVGAGI (reference sequence). With 2 bases removed from V and 5 bases from J, the gap between germline ends came to 13 bases. This CDR3 has 15 residues.

This chain links TRBV5-1 with TRBJ1-2; D gene unclear. Trimming cost V 3 bases and J 3 bases, with 9 bases left between them. Germline assignment: CDR1 SGHRS and CDR2 YFSETQ. The CDR3 covers 13 residues. The CDR3: CASSYDGDYGYTF. The CDR3 DNA sequence: TGCGCCAGCAGCTATGACGGGGACTATGGCTACACCTTC.

The V and J genes are TRBV28 and TRBJ2-7; D not resolved. The V end lost 2 bases, the J end lost 6 bases, and 14 bases lay between the germline ends. The CDR3 sequence is 14 residues long. In germline, CDR1 is MDHEN, CDR2 SYDVKM. CDR3 DNA: TGTGCCAGCAGTTTACCTCTATATGCGGCCGAGCAGTACTTC. Protein sequence: CASSLPLYAAEQYF. Drawing the rest from reference TRBV28 and TRBJ2-7, the complete variable domain is DVKVTQSSRYLVKRTGEKVFLECVQDMDHENMFWYRQDPGLGLRLIYFSYDVKMKEKGDIPEGYSVSREKKERFSLILESASTNQTSMYLCASSLPLYAAEQYFGPGTRLTVT.

The rearrangement joins TRBV6-6 to TRBJ2-1; TRBD1 is a possible D gene (5 bases). The CDR3 runs 14 residues. Deletions cut 5 bases from V and 7 bases from J, with 15 bases between. The germline CDR1 and CDR2 sequences are MNHNY and SVGAGI (reference sequence). CDR3 sequence: CASSGAYGSNEQFF. CDR3 sequence (DNA): TGTGCCAGCAGTGGGGCCTATGGATCGAATGAGCAGTTCTTC.

In this sample, this clone turned up once. The chain links TRBV4-1 to TRBJ1-2, with 7 bases aligning to TRBD1. Per the germline V gene, CDR1 is MGHRA and CDR2 is YSYEKL. This CDR3 has 16 residues. The trim removed 1 base at V and 4 bases at J, leaving 9 bases unmatched. The CDR3 here is CASSQVGDRVGYGYTF. In DNA, the CDR3 is TGCGCCAGCAGCCAAGTAGGAGACAGGGTTGGCTATGGCTACACCTTC.

This clone has a handful of counts. The chain joins TRBV5-1 to TRBJ1-3, with TRBD1 identical over 7 bases. V lost 4 bases, J lost 4 bases, and 8 bases stayed unmatched. The CDR3 consists of 15 residues. Germline lookup yields CDR1 SGHRS and CDR2 YFSETQ. The CDR3 loop reads CASSERTGVGNTIYF. The CDR3 DNA reads as TGCGCCAGCAGCGAACGAACAGGGGTCGGAAACACCATATATTTT. The full variable domain, in which reference TRBV5-1 and TRBJ1-3 provide the parts outside the CDR3, is KAGVTQTPRYLIKTRGQQVTLSCSPISGHRSVSWYQQTPGQGLQFLFEYFSETQRNKGNFPGRFSGRQFSNSRSEMNVSTLELGDSALYLCASSERTGVGNTIYFGEGSWLTVV.

The J gene is TRBJ1-6, the V gene TRBV5-4, with TRBD1 identical over 7 bases. The germline V gene has CDR1 SGHNT and CDR2 YYREEE (reference sequence). CDR3 length: 15 residues. The V segment lost 3 bases and the J segment 5 bases; nucleotides outside the gene matches: 5. In DNA form, the CDR3 reads TGTGCCAGCAGCTCCCGACAGGGCGATAATTCACCCCTCCACTTT. Translating it yields CASSSRQGDNSPLHF.

This clone was recorded only once. V usage is TRBV27 and J usage is TRBJ2-5; the D is unclear. The CDR3 runs 14 residues. The V gene lost 6 bases and the J gene lost 4 bases, with 15 bases spanning the gap. The germline CDR1 and CDR2 sequences are MNHEY and SMNVEV (reference sequence). CDR3 loop: CASRSDMVGETQYF. The CDR3 DNA reads as TGTGCCAGCAGGTCAGACATGGTTGGAGAGACCCAGTACTTC.

The rearrangement joins TRBV7-9 to TRBJ2-3, with 9 positions matching TRBD2. Germline V CDR1 and CDR2: SEHNR, FQNEAQ (reference sequence). The CDR3 has 17 amino acids. J gave up 2 bases and V 5 bases, and 11 bases lay outside the gene matches. The CDR3 protein is CASSTPFASGTTDTQYF. CDR3 DNA: TGTGCCAGCAGCACCCCCTTCGCTAGCGGGACCACAGATACGCAGTATTTT.

CDR3 residues: CASSLDGTSRGYNEQFF. DNA of the CDR3: TGTGCCAGCAGCTTGGACGGGACTAGTCGGGGCTACAATGAGCAGTTCTTC. V gene TRBV5-4 combines with J gene TRBJ2-1, with 8 bases that match TRBD2. The CDR3 runs to 17 residues. CDR1 and CDR2 (germline): SGHNT, YYREEE (reference sequence). V dropped 0 bases and J dropped 3; count of bases not matched to a gene: 8.

The chain links TRBV5-8 to TRBJ2-5, with D possibly TRBD2 on 6 matching bases. The CDR3 contains 16 residues. Germline values: CDR1 SGHTS, CDR2 YDEGEE. V was trimmed by 4 bases and J by 5 bases, leaving 21 bases between them. CDR3 sequence reads: CASSPPGVLAWETQYF. The DNA for the CDR3 is TGTGCCAGCAGCCCCCCGGGGGTGCTAGCGTGGGAGACCCAGTACTTC.

The chain carries TRBV19 and TRBJ2-1; D remains ambiguous. There are 13 residues in the CDR3. Trimming shortened V by 1 base and J by 12 bases, and 13 bases separated the two germline ends. Germline CDR1 is LNHDA and CDR2 is SQIVND (reference sequence). CDR3 DNA: TGTGCCAGTAGTATAGCGGTACGTCTAGGGCAGTTCTTC. This codes for CASSIAVRLGQFF.

This clone was observed a single time. V and J are TRBV10-3 and TRBJ1-5; the D is unclear. V was cut by 3 bases and J by 0 bases, with 9 bases left in between. This CDR3 region has 15 residues. Germline lookup yields CDR1 ENHRY and CDR2 SYGVKD. In DNA form, the CDR3 reads TGTGCCATCAGTGATCAGTATCCTAGCAATCAGCCCCAGCATTTT. Residues: CAISDQYPSNQPQHF.

The chain has TRBV7-2 and TRBJ1-5; 10 bases align to TRBD1. Germline CDR1 is SGHTA and CDR2 is FQGNSA. CDR3 length equals 15 residues. The V and J ends lost 5 bases and 4 bases, in that order; junction bases with no gene match: 5. CDR3 loop: CASSTGTGANQPQHF. The CDR3 region has the DNA TGTGCCAGCAGCACGGGGACAGGGGCAAATCAGCCCCAGCATTTT.

V usage is TRBV4-2 and J usage is TRBJ2-5; 15 bases map to TRBD2. The V segment lost 4 bases and the J segment 4 bases; nucleotides outside the gene matches: 4. Germline V CDR1 and CDR2: LGHNA, YNFKEQ. CDR3 length: 16 residues. The CDR3 sequence: CASSLWTSGGGETQYF. The CDR3 nucleotides read TGTGCCAGCAGCCTTTGGACTAGCGGGGGGGGAGAGACCCAGTACTTC.

This clone was seen once. The genes are TRBV10-2 and TRBJ1-1; D gene uncertain. The CDR3 has 13 amino acids. Per germline, CDR1 WSHSY and CDR2 SAAADI. The V end was cut by 1 base, the J end by 2 bases, with 5 bases between. The CDR3 loop reads CASSEFLNTEAFF. As DNA, the CDR3 is TGCGCCAGCAGTGAGTTTTTAAACACTGAAGCTTTCTTT.

The chain has TRBV4-2 and TRBJ2-2; TRBD2 matches 8 bases. V was pared by 4 bases and J by 6 bases, with 13 bases of the junction left unmatched. The CDR3 spans 17 residues. CDR1 is LGHNA and CDR2 is YNFKEQ in the germline V gene. The CDR3 here is CASSPRTPSGPPGELFF. The DNA for the CDR3 is TGTGCCAGCAGCCCACGTACGCCTAGCGGGCCTCCCGGGGAGCTGTTTTTT.